The following is a T cell receptor (beta chain) sequence with its context. Its binding antigen is unknown. The record has no base qualities; no much larger clone is one base away. Libraries were built with the immunoSEQ multiplex PCR assay. TCRdb took over this immuneACCESS table, retaining in-frame rearrangements with V and J assigned. Such tables are incomplete; in checked studies, under half of the missing clones stem from an unresolved V gene, and the remainder is unexplained. The sample yields roughly 370,000 clones; 90% were counted once. The ten largest clonotypes hold approximately 6.3% of the sample. The sample originates from a study of control samples from healthy donors and cancer patients (TCRdb year 2020). From a lookup of the germline V gene (reference sequence), CDR1 and CDR2 are GTSNPN and SVGIG. The trim is 5 bases for V and 0 bases for J, with a gap of 8 bases between the germline ends. Including the terminal cysteine and phenylalanine, the CDR3 comprises 14 residues. The only DNA kept is the CDR3, 42 bases in frame from the first base.

The chain employs TRBV30 and TRBJ1-6; no D gene is confidently identified. This receptor was taken from a man aged 40-50 years with head and neck cancer. Source material: PBMCs. The DNA sequence reads TGTGCCTGGGGGGTGAGCTCCTATAATTCACCCCTCCACTTT. Its protein is CAWGVSSYNSPLHF.